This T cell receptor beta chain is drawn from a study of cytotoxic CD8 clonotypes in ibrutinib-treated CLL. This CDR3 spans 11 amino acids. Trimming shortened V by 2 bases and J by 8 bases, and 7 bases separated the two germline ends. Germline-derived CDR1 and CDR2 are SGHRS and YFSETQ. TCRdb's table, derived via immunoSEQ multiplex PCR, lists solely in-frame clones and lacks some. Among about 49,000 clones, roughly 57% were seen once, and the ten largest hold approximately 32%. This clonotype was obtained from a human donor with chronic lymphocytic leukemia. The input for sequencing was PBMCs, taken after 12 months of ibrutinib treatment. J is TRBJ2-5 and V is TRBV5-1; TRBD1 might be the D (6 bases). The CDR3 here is CASSLQGTQYF. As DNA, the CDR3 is TGCGCCAGCAGCTTACAGGGTACCCAGTACTTC.